The T cell receptor (beta chain) described here comes from a study of cytomegalovirus exposure and HLA in healthy donors. Study context: Among the approximately 400 genotyped donors, more than 70% were placed in the Caucasian-associated ancestry cluster. Study conclusions and caveats: The only immune exposure information that was available was CMV serostatus. The majority of TCR sequences were rare, yet some public TCRs appeared in many donors. Within the data, a cluster of highly shared sequence variants was likely a sequencing artifact.

Concerning this clone: Its target is not known.

This PCR relied on a set of 60 Vbeta primers and 13 Jbeta primers. Profiled with immunoSEQ multiplex PCR; TCRdb holds only in-frame clones, not every one. Altogether over 150,000 clones are present, roughly 77% being singletons, with the ten largest covering approximately 8%. Trimming shortened V by 5 bases and J by 2 bases, and 12 bases separated the two germline ends. In germline, CDR1 is MNHEY, CDR2 SVGAGI. CDR3 length equals 15 residues. Material: PBMCs. The chain is built from TRBV6-5 and TRBJ2-2, with a tentative D call TRBD2 (5 bases). The receptor's source is a man younger than 45 in good health and CMV-seropositive. CDR3 coding DNA: TGTGCCAGCAGTCTTTCACCGGGAAACACCGGGGAGCTGTTTTTT. Protein sequence: CASSLSPGNTGELFF.